Here is one T cell receptor (beta chain) with its context. Researchers ran the PCR with 60 Vbeta and 13 Jbeta primers. TCRdb's copy holds only in-frame clones and misses some; the assay was immunoSEQ multiplex PCR. In the table there are about 140,000 clones, 84% of which are singletons. These data are taken from a study of cytomegalovirus exposure and HLA in healthy donors. The CDR3 spans 15 residues. Looked up from germline, CDR1 is SGHRS and CDR2 is YFSETQ. V dropped 4 bases and J dropped 4 bases, with 17 bases sitting between them. This chain links TRBV5-1 with TRBJ1-1, with D perhaps matching TRBD1 (5 bases). The clonotype originates from a boy aged 2-15 years in good health and CMV-seronegative. Sequences were obtained from PBMCs. CDR3 coding DNA: TGCGCCAGCAGCCCCCCGGGGGGGGTCGGCACTGAAGCTTTCTTT. Protein sequence: CASSPPGGVGTEAFF.